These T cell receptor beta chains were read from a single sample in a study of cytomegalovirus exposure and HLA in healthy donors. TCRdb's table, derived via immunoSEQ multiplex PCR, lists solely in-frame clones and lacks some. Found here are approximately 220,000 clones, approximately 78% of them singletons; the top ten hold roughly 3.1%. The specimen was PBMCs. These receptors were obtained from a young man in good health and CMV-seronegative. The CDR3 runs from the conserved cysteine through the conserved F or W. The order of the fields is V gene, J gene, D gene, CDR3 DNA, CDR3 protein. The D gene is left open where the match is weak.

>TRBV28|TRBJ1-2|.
TGTGCCAGCAGTTCCCCGGGCGAAGGGAGCTATGGCTACACCTTC
CASSSPGEGSYGYTF
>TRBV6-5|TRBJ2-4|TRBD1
TGTGCCAGCAGTCAAGGACAGGGGTTAAGCATTCAGTACTTC
CASSQGQGLSIQYF
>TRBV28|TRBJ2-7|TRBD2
TGTGCCAGCAGTTTAGCTCTCGCGGGGGGCGCCTACGAGCAGTACTTC
CASSLALAGGAYEQYF
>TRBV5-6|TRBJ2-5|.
TGTGCCAGCAGCTTGACTGGCAGGGGACGAGAGACCCAGTACTTC
CASSLTGRGRETQYF
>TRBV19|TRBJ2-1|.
TGTGCCAGTAGTCCTCGCCAGGGGACCCCCCATGAGCAGTTCTTC
CASSPRQGTPHEQFF
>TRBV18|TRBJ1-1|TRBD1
TGTGCCAGCTCACTCGGCCGGGACAGGGGTACGAACACTGAAGCTTTCTTT
CASSLGRDRGTNTEAFF
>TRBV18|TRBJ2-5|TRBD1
TGTGCCAGCTCTCGCGGACAGGGACAAGAGACCCAGTACTTC
CASSRGQGQETQYF
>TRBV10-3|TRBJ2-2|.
TGTGCCATCAGTGCCGGAGCGAACACCGGGGAGCTGTTTTTT
CAISAGANTGELFF
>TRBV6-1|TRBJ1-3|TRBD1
TGTGCCAGCAGTACCCAGGGGGTAGCTGGAAACACCATATATTTT
CASSTQGVAGNTIYF
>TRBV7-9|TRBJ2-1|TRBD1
TGTGCCAGCAGCTTAGCCCAACTCCGGGACAGTACCTACAATGAGCAGTTCTTC
CASSLAQLRDSTYNEQFF
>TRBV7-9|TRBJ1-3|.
TGTGCCAGCAGCTCGGGACAACTCTCTGGAAACACCATATATTTT
CASSSGQLSGNTIYF
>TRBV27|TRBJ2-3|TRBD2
TGTGCCAGCAGTGTTAGCGGGGGATCAGTGAATACGCAGTATTTT
CASSVSGGSVNTQYF
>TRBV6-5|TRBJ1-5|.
TGTGCCAGCAGCCGGGGAGGTGGCTCCAATCAGCCCCAGCATTTT
CASSRGGGSNQPQHF
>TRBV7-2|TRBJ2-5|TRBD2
TGTGCCAGCAGCTTTGGTTATACTAGCGGGGGGAGAGAGACCCAGTACTTC
CASSFGYTSGGRETQYF
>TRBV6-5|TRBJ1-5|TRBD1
TGTGCCACCCGACAGGGGGCAGATCAGCCCCAGCATTTT
CATRQGADQPQHF
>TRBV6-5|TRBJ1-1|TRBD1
TGTGCCAGCAGACCGGACAGGGTTGGGATTTTAGCTTTCTTT
CASRPDRVGILAFF
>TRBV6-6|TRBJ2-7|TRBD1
TGTGCCAGCAGTTACGAGGCAGGGGGCTACGAGCAGTACTTC
CASSYEAGGYEQYF
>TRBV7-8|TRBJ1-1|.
TGTGCCAGCAGCTCCCCGGGGGGGATGAACACTGAAGCTTTCTTT
CASSSPGGMNTEAFF